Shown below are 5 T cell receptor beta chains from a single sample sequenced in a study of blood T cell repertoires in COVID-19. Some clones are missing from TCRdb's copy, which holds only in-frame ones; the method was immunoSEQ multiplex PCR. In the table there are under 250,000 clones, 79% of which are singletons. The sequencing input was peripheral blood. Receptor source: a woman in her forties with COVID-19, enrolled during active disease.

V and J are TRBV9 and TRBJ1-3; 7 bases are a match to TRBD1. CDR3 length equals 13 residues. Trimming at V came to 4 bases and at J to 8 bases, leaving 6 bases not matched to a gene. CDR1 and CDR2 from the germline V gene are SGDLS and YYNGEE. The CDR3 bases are TGTGCCAGCAGCCGGGGGACAGAGGACACCATATATTTT. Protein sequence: CASSRGTEDTIYF.

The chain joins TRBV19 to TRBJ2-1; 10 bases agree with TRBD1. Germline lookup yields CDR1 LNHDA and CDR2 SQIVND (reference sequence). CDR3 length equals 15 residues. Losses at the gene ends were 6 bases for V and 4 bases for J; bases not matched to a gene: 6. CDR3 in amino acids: CASRRDRGWYNEQFF. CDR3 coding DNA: TGTGCCAGTAGGAGGGACAGGGGATGGTACAATGAGCAGTTCTTC.

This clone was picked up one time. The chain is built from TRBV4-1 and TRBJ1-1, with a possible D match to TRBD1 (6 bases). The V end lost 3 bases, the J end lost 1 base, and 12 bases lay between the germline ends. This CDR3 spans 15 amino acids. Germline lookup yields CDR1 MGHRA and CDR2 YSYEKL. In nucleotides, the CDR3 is TGCGCCAGCAGCCATACCGGGACATCGAACACTGAAGCTTTCTTT. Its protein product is CASSHTGTSNTEAFF.

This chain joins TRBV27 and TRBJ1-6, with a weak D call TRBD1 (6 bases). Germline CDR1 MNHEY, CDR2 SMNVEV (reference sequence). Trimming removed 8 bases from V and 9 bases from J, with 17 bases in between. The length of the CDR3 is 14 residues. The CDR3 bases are TGTGCCAGCGGCCATGAAAGACAGGTTTCACCCCTCCACTTT. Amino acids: CASGHERQVSPLHF.

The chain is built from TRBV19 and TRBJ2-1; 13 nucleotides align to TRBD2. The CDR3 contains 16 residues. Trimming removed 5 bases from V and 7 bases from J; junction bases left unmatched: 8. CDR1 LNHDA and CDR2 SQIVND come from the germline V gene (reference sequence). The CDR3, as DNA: TGTGCCAGTAGTTCCTGGACTAGCGGGAGAGGTAATGAGCAGTTCTTC. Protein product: CASSSWTSGRGNEQFF.